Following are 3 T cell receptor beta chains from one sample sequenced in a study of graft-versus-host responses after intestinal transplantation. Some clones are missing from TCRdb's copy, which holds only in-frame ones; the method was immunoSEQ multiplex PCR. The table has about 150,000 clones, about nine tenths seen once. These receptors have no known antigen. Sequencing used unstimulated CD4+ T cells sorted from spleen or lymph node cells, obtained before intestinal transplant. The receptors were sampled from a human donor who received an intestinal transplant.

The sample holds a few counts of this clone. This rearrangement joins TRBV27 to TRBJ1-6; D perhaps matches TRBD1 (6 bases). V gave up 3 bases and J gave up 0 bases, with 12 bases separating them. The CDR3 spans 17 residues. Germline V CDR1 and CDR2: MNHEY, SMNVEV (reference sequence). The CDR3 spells CASSLRQDSSYNSPLHF. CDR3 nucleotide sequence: TGTGCCAGCAGTTTGAGACAGGACTCCTCCTATAATTCACCCCTCCACTTT.

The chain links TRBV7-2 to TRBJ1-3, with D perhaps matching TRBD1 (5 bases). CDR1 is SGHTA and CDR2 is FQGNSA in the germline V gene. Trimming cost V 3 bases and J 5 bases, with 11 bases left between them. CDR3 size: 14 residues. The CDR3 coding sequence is TGTGCCAGCAGCTTTTCTGGGGCAAGAAACACCATATATTTT. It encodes CASSFSGARNTIYF.

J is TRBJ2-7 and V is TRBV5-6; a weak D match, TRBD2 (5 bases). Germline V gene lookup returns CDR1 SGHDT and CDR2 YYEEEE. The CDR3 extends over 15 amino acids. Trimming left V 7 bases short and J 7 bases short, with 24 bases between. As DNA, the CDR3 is TGTGCCAGCCGCCGGAGGTTGAGGGCCTCGAGGGAGCAGTACTTC. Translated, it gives CASRRRLRASREQYF.